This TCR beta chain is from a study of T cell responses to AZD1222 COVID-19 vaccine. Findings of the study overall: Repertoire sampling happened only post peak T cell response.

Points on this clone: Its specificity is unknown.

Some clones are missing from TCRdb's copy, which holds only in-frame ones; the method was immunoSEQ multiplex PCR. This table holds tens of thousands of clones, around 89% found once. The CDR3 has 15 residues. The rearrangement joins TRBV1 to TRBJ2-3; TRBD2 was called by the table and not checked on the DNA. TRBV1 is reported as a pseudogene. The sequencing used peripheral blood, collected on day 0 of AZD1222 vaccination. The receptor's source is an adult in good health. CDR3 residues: CTSLRGVACTDTQYF. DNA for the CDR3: TGCACCAGCCTCCGGGGGGTTGCCTGCACAGATACGCAGTATTTT.